The T cell receptor beta chain under discussion was sequenced for a study of shared clonotypes between healthy human individuals. Details on this clone: Its antigen remains unknown. Within the sample, other DNA sequences also encode this same CDR3.

Findings of the study overall: Naive subsets usually exceeded memory subsets in estimated richness. The four-donor shared clonotypes exceeded non-shared clonotypes in generation probability, with non-shared ones scoring lower.

Some clones are missing from TCRdb's copy, which holds only in-frame ones; the method was immunoSEQ multiplex PCR. The table records millions of clones, approximately 95% of them present only once. The CDR3 length is 12 residues. Trimming removed 5 bases at V and 0 bases at J, with 4 bases between. Germline V gives CDR1 LNHDA, CDR2 SQIVND (reference sequence). Sequenced input: naive CD4+ T cells from PBMCs. The sample's subset: CD45RA+ positively selected. This TCR was sampled from a young man in good health. Some clones in this sample may be carry-over from other donors' samples. The chain joins TRBV19 to TRBJ1-1; the D is unclear. The CDR3 reads CASSRMNTEAFF. CDR3 bases: TGTGCCAGTAGTCGAATGAACACTGAAGCTTTCTTT.